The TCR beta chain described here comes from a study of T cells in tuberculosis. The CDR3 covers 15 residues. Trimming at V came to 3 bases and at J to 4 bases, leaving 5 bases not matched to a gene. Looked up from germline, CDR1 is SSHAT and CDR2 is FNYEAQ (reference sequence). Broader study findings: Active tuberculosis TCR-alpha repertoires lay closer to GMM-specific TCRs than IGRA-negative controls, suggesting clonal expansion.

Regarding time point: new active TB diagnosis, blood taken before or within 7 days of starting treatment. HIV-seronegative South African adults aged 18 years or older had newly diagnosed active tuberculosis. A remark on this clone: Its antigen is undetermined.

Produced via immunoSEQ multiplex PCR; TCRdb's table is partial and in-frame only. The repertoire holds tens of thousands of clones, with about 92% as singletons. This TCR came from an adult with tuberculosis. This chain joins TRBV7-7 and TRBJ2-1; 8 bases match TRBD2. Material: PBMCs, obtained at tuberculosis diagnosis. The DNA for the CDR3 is TGTGCCAGCAGCTTGGGGCCTAGCGGGTACAATGAGCAGTTCTTC. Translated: CASSLGPSGYNEQFF.